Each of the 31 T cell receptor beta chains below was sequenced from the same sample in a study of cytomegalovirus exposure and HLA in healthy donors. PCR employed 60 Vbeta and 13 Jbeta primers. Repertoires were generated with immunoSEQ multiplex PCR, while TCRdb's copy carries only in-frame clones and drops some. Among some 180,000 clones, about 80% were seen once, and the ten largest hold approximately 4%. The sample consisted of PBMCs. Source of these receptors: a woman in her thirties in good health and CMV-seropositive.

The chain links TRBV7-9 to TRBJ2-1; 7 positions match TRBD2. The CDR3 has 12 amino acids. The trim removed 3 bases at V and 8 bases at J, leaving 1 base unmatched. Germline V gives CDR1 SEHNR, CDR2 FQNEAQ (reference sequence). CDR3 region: CASSLGGYEQFF. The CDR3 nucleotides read TGTGCCAGCAGCTTGGGGGGGTATGAGCAGTTCTTC.

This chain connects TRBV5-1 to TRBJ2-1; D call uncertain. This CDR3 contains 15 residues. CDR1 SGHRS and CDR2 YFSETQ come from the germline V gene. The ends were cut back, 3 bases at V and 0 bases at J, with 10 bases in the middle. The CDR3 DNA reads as TGCGCCAGCAGCTCGCACCCGAGCTCCTACAATGAGCAGTTCTTC. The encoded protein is CASSSHPSSYNEQFF.

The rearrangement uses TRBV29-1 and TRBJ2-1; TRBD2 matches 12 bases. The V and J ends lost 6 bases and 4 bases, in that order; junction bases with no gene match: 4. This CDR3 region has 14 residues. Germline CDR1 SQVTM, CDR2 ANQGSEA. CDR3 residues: CSVELAGGYNEQFF. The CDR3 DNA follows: TGCAGCGTCGAACTAGCGGGGGGATACAATGAGCAGTTCTTC.

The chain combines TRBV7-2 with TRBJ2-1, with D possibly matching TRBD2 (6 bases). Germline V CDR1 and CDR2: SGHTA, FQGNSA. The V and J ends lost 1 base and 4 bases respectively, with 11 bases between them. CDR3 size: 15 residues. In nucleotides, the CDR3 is TGTGCCAGCAGCTTAGATGTTGGGGGGTACAATGAGCAGTTCTTC. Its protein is CASSLDVGGYNEQFF. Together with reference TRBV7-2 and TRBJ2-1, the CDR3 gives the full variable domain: GAGVSQSPSNKVTEKGKDVELRCDPISGHTALYWYRQSLGQGLEFLIYFQGNSAPDKSGLPSDRFSAERTGGSVSTLTIQRTQQEDSAVYLCASSLDVGGYNEQFFGPGTRLTVL.

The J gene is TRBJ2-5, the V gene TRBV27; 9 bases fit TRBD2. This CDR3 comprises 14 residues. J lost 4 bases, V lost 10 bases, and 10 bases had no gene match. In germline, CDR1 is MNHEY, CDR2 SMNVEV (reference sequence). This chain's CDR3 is CATSISGRGETQYF. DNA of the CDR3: TGTGCCACCTCAATTAGCGGGAGAGGAGAGACCCAGTACTTC.

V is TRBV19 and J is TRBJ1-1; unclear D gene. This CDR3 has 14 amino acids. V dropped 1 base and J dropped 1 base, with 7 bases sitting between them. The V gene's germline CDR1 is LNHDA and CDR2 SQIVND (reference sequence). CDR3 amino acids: CASSIGRQNTEAFF. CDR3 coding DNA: TGTGCCAGTAGTATAGGAAGACAGAACACTGAAGCTTTCTTT.

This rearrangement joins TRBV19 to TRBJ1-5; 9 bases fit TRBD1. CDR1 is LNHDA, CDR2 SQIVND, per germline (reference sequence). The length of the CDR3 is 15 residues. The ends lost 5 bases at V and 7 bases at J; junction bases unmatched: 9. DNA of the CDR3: TGTGCCAGTAGTGGGATTGGACAGGGGAACCAGCCCCAGCATTTT. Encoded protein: CASSGIGQGNQPQHF.

As DNA, the CDR3 is TGTGCCATCGGCGTTAGCGGAGCCTTCCAAGAGACCCAGTACTTC. This encodes CAIGVSGAFQETQYF. The chain has TRBV10-3 and TRBJ2-5; TRBD2 is a possible D gene (6 bases). The germline V and J ends were trimmed by 8 bases and 1 base, with 17 bases remaining between them. The length of the CDR3 is 15 residues. The V gene's germline CDR1 is ENHRY and CDR2 SYGVKD.

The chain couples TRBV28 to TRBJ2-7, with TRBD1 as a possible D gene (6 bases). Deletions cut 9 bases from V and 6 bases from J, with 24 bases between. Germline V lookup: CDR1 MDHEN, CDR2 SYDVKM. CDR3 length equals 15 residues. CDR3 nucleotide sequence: TGTGCCAGTTCACAGGGTGCGGAGTCCGTTCTCGAGCAGTACTTC. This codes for CASSQGAESVLEQYF.

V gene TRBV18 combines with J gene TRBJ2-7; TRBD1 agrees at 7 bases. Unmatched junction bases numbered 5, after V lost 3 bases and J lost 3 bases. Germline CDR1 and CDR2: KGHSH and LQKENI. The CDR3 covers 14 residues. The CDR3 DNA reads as TGTGCCAGCTCACCCGACAGGGCCGTCTACGAGCAGTACTTC. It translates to CASSPDRAVYEQYF. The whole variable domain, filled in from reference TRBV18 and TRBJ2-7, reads NAGVMQNPRHLVRRRGQEARLRCSPMKGHSHVYWYRQLPEEGLKFMVYLQKENIIDESGMPKERFSAEFPKEGPSILRIQQVVRGDSAAYFCASSPDRAVYEQYFGPGTRLTVT.

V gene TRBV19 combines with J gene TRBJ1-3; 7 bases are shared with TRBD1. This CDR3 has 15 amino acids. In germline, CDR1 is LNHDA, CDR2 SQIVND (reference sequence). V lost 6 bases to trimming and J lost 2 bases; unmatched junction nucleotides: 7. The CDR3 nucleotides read TGTGCCAGTAGGATTGACAGGGAGGCTGGAAACACCATATATTTT. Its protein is CASRIDREAGNTIYF. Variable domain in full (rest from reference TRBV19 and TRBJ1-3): DGGITQSPKYLFRKEGQNVTLSCEQNLNHDAMYWYRQDPGQGLRLIYYSQIVNDFQKGDIAEGYSVSREKKESFPLTVTSAQKNPTAFYLCASRIDREAGNTIYFGEGSWLTVV.

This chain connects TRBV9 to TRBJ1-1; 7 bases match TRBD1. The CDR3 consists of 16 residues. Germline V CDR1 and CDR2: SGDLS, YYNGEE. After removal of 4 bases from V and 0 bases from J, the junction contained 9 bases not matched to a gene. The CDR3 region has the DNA TGTGCCAGCAGCTCGGGACAGATAAACATGAACACTGAAGCTTTCTTT. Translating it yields CASSSGQINMNTEAFF.

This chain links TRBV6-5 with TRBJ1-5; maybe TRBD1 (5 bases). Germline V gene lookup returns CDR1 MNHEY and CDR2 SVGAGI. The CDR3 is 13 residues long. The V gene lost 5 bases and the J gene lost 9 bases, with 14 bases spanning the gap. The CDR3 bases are TGTGCCAGCAGTAGGGGATCGTATCCGCCCCAGCATTTT. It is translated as CASSRGSYPPQHF.

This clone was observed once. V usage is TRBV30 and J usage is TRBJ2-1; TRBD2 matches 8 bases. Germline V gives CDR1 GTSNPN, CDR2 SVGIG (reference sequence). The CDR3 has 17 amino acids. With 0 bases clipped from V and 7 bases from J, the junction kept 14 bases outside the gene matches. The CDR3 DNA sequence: TGTGCCTGGAGTGTATATGGATCCGGGACTAGAAGTAATGAGCAGTTCTTC. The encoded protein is CAWSVYGSGTRSNEQFF. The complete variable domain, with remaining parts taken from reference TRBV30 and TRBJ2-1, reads SQTIHQWPATLVQPVGSPLSLECTVEGTSNPNLYWYRQAAGRGLQLLFYSVGIGQISSEVPQNLSASRPQDRQFILSSKKLLLSDSGFYLCAWSVYGSGTRSNEQFFGPGTRLTVL.

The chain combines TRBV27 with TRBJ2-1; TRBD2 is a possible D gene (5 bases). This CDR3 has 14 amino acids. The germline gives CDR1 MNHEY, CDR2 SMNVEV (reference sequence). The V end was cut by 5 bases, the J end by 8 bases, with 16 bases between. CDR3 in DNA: TGTGCCAGCAGTACCCTTCTCGAGGACTATGAGCAGTTCTTC. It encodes CASSTLLEDYEQFF.

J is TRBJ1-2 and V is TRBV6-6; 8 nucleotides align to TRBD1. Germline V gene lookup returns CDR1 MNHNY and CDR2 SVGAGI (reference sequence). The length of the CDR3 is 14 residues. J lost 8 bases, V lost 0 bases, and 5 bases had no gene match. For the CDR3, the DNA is TGTGCCAGCAGTTACTCGACAGGGGAGGAGGGCTACACCTTC. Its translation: CASSYSTGEEGYTF.

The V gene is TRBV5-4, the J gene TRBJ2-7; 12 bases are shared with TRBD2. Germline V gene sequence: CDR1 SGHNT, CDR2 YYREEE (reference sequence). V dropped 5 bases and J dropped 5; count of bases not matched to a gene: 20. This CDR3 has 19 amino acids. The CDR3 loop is CASSNPGLAGGAALNEQYF. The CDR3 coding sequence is TGTGCCAGCAGTAACCCGGGCCTAGCGGGGGGGGCGGCACTCAACGAGCAGTACTTC. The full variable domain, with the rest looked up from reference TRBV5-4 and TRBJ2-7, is ETGVTQSPTHLIKTRGQQVTLRCSSQSGHNTVSWYQQALGQGPQFIFQYYREEENGRGNFPPRFSGLQFPNYSSELNVNALELDDSALYLCASSNPGLAGGAALNEQYFGPGTRLTVT.

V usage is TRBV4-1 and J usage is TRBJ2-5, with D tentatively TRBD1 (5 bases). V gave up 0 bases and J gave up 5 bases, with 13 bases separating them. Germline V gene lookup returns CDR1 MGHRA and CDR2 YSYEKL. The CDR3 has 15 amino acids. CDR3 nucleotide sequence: TGCGCCAGCAGCCAAGAGGCCTCAGGGCTGGAGACCCAGTACTTC. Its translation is CASSQEASGLETQYF.

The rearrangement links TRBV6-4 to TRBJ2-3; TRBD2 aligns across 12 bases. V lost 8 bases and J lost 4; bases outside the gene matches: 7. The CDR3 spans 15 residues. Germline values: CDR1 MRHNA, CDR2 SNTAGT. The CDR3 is CASSVLAGGADTQYF. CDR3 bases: TGTGCCAGCTCCGTACTAGCGGGGGGAGCAGATACGCAGTATTTT.

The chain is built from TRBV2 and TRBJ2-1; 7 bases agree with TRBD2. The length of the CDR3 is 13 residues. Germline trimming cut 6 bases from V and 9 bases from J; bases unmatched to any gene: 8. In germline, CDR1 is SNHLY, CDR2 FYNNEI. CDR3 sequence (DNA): TGTGCCAGCAGCCCCCGGACTAGTCCTGAGCAGTTCTTC. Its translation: CASSPRTSPEQFF.

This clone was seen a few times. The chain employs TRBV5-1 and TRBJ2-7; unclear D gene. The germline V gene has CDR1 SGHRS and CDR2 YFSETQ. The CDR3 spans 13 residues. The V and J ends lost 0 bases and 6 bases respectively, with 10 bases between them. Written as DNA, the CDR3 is TGCGCCAGCAGCTTGGCCGGTTTGTCCGAGCAGTACTTC. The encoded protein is CASSLAGLSEQYF.

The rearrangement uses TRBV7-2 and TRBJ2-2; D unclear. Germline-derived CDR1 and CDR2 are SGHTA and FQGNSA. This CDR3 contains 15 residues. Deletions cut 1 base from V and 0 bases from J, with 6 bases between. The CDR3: CASSLVAANTGELFF. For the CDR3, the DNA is TGTGCCAGCAGCTTAGTGGCAGCGAACACCGGGGAGCTGTTTTTT.

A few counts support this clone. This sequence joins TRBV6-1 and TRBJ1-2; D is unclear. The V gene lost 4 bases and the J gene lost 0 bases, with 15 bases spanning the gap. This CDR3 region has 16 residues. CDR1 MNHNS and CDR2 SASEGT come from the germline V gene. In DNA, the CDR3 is TGTGCCAGCAGTGGGGTCGTCCAGGCGACTAACTATGGCTACACCTTC. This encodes CASSGVVQATNYGYTF.

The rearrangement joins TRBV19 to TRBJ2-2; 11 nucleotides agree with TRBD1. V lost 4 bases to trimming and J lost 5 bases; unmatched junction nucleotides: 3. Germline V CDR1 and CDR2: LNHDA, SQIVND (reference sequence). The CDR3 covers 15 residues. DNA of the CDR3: TGTGCCAGTAGTACCCGGGACAGGGGGACCGGGGAGCTGTTTTTT. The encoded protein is CASSTRDRGTGELFF.

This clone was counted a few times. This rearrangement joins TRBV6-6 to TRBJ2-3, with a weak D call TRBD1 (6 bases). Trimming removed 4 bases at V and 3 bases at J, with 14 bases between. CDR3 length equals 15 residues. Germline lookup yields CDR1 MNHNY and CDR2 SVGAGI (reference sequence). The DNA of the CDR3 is TGTGCCAGCAGTTTAAACAGGGAAGGGACAGATACGCAGTATTTT. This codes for CASSLNREGTDTQYF.

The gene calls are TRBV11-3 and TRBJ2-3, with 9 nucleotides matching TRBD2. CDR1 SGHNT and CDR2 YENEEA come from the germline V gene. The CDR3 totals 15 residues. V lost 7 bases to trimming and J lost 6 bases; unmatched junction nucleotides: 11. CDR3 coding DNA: TGTGCCAGCAACGACGCGACTAGCGGTAGTGATACGCAGTATTTT. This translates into CASNDATSGSDTQYF.

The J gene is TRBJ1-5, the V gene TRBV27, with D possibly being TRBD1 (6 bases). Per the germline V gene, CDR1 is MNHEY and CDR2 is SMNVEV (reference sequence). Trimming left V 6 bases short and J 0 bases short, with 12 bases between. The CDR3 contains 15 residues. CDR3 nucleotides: TGTGCCAGCAGCGGGACACCGTATAGCAATCAGCCCCAGCATTTT. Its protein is CASSGTPYSNQPQHF.

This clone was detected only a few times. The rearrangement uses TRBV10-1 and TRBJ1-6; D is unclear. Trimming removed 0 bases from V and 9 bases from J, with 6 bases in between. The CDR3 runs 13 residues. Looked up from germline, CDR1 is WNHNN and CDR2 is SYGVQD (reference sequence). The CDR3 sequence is CASSESVGSPLHF. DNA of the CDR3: TGCGCCAGCAGTGAGTCCGTCGGTTCACCCCTCCACTTT.

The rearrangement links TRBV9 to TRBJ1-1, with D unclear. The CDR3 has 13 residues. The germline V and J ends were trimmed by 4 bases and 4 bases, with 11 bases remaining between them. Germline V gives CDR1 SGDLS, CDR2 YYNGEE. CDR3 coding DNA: TGTGCCAGCAGCACCCCTAGTTCCACTGAAGCTTTCTTT. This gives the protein CASSTPSSTEAFF.

The CDR3 DNA reads TGCGCCAGCAGCACAGGGGGAGCTAACTATGGCTACACCTTC. Translated, it gives CASSTGGANYGYTF. This rearrangement joins TRBV5-1 to TRBJ1-2, with TRBD1 identical over 8 bases. The V gene end was trimmed by 4 bases and the J gene end by 0 bases; junction bases not matched to a gene: 2. Germline CDR1 SGHRS, CDR2 YFSETQ. The CDR3 contains 14 residues.

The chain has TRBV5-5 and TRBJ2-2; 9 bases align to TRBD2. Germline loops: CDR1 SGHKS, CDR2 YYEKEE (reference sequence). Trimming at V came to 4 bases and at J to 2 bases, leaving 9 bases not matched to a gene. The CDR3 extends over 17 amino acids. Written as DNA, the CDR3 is TGTGCCAGCAGCCGCCGCGGCGGGGGGGGCAACACCGGGGAGCTGTTTTTT. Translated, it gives CASSRRGGGGNTGELFF.